Listed here are 13 T cell receptor beta chains from one sample, sequenced in a study of blood T cells in healthy people across ages. A sample-barcoded 5' primer and a J-beta primer mix were used in a second PCR of about 6 to 11 cycles. One entry per CDR3 protein results from TCRdb running MiXCR on the 5' RACE reads. The table includes about 1.5 million distinct CDR3 sequences, approximately 43% detected once. The sample was blood. Receptors were obtained from a woman between 18 and 29 years old in good health.

This sequence joins TRBV27 and TRBJ1-5; perhaps TRBD1 as D (5 bases). Trimming cost V 3 bases and J 2 bases, with 11 bases left between them. CDR1 MNHEY and CDR2 SMNVEV come from the germline V gene (reference sequence). This CDR3 comprises 15 residues. This CDR3 is CASSFSTVGNQPQHF. In DNA form, the CDR3 reads TGTGCCAGCAGTTTTTCGACAGTGGGCAATCAGCCCCAGCATTTT.

This clonotype occurred many times. The V gene is TRBV20-1, the J gene TRBJ2-3, with a possible D match to TRBD1 (5 bases). CDR1 and CDR2 from the germline V gene are DFQATT and SNEGSKA (reference sequence). The CDR3 totals 14 residues. V lost 3 bases and J lost 6, with 16 bases in between. CDR3 sequence (DNA): TGCAGTGCTAGCCTAACCATGGGGCACGATACGCAGTATTTT. This codes for CSASLTMGHDTQYF.

The CDR3 DNA sequence: TGCAGTGCTAGAGCAAGGCTAGCGAGCTCCTACAATGAGCAGTACTTC. It codes for CSARARLASSYNEQYF. The chain joins TRBV20-1 to TRBJ2-1; D is possibly TRBD2 (6 bases). The last part of the DNA fits TRBJ2-7 better; the J call may be wrong. Germline CDR1 is DFQATT and CDR2 is SNEGSKA (reference sequence). The CDR3 is 16 amino acids.

This chain joins TRBV7-9 and TRBJ2-4; D may be TRBD1 or TRBD2 (5 bases each). With 1 base removed from V and 2 bases from J, the gap between germline ends came to 12 bases. CDR3 size: 16 residues. Germline V gene sequence: CDR1 SEHNR, CDR2 FQNEAQ (reference sequence). This CDR3 reads CASSLGGGRTKNIQYF. The DNA for the CDR3 is TGTGCCAGCAGCTTAGGTGGGGGACGGACCAAAAACATTCAGTACTTC.

The rearrangement uses TRBV12-3 or TRBV12-4 and TRBJ1-2; D unclear. The CDR3 covers 12 residues. Deletions cut 8 bases from V and 0 bases from J, with 7 bases between. The CDR3 nucleotides are TGTGCCAGCGCCTCTCCTAACTATGGCTACACCTTC. It yields the protein CASASPNYGYTF.

The genes are TRBV4-1 and TRBJ1-1; possible D gene TRBD1, 5 bases. CDR1 is MGHRA and CDR2 is YSYEKL in the germline V gene. Trimming stripped 11 bases from V and 0 bases from J, with 13 bases between. The CDR3 length is 13 residues. Written as DNA, the CDR3 is TGCGCCTCAACGACAGCTATGAACACTGAAGCTTTCTTT. Encoded protein: CASTTAMNTEAFF.

The chain uses TRBV20-1 and TRBJ2-7, with 7 bases matching TRBD1. Trimming removed 2 bases from V and 0 bases from J; junction bases left unmatched: 7. Germline assignment: CDR1 DFQATT and CDR2 SNEGSKA (reference sequence). The CDR3 sequence is 15 residues long. Written as DNA, the CDR3 is TGCAGTGCTAGATCCAGGACAGGAGACTCCTACGAGCAGTACTTC. It translates to CSARSRTGDSYEQYF.

The chain uses TRBV7-9 and TRBJ1-1, with a possible D match to TRBD1 (5 bases). Germline CDR1 and CDR2: SEHNR and FQNEAQ (reference sequence). The CDR3 runs to 12 residues. Trimming removed 10 bases at V and 0 bases at J, with 9 bases between. The CDR3 DNA reads TGTGCCATTCAACAGGTGAACACTGAAGCTTTCTTT. Translation gives CAIQQVNTEAFF. Together with reference TRBV7-9 and TRBJ1-1, the CDR3 gives the full variable domain: DTGVSQNPRHKITKRGQNVTFRCDPISEHNRLYWYRQTLGQGPEFLTYFQNEAQLEKSRLLSDRFSAERPKGSFSTLEIQRTEQGDSAMYLCAIQQVNTEAFFGQGTRLTVV.

This clonotype was counted only a few times. The V gene is TRBV15, the J gene TRBJ2-1; possibly TRBD2 for D (5 bases). This CDR3 is built from 14 residues. Germline V gene sequence: CDR1 LNHNV, CDR2 YYDKDF (reference sequence). Trimming cost V 1 base and J 7 bases, with 11 bases left between them. The CDR3 DNA reads as TGTGCCACCAGCAGAGCGGGGAGTAAGAATGAGCAGTTCTTC. As protein: CATSRAGSKNEQFF. Full variable domain (rest looked up from reference TRBV15 and TRBJ2-1): DAMVIQNPRYQVTQFGKPVTLSCSQTLNHNVMYWYQQKSSQAPKLLFHYYDKDFNNEADTPDNFQSRRPNTSFCFLDIRSPGLGDTAMYLCATSRAGSKNEQFFGPGTRLTVL.

This clonotype was counted only a few times. The chain joins TRBV28 to TRBJ2-1; D may match TRBD1 or TRBD2 (5 bases each). Trimming removed 6 bases from V and 0 bases from J, with 15 bases in between. Per the germline V gene, CDR1 is MDHEN and CDR2 is SYDVKM. CDR3 length: 16 residues. The CDR3 loop is CASSTAGASSYNEQFF. CDR3 nucleotides: TGTGCCAGCAGCACCGCCGGGGCAAGCTCCTACAATGAGCAGTTCTTC.

The chain combines TRBV20-1 with TRBJ1-6; D may be TRBD1 (6 bases). Trimming shortened V by 6 bases and J by 6 bases, and 9 bases separated the two germline ends. CDR1 DFQATT and CDR2 SNEGSKA come from the germline V gene (reference sequence). The CDR3 has 12 residues. The CDR3 DNA is TGCAGTGCCAACAGGGCTAATTCACCCCTCCACTTT. It codes for CSANRANSPLHF.

This clonotype occurred a few times. V usage is TRBV7-3 and J usage is TRBJ2-1; tentative D call: TRBD2 (6 bases). This CDR3 is 15 amino acids long. Trimming removed 5 bases at V and 3 bases at J, with 14 bases between. Per the germline V gene, CDR1 is SGHTA and CDR2 is FQGTGA. CDR3 coding DNA: TGTGCCAGCAGCCCCCTGGGGGGAGTCTACAATGAGCAGTTCTTC. This gives the protein CASSPLGGVYNEQFF.

This clonotype was seen a few times. The rearrangement links TRBV7-6 to TRBJ2-1, with 15 bases that match TRBD2. The trim removed 5 bases at V and 7 bases at J, leaving 6 bases unmatched. This CDR3 contains 16 residues. Germline lookup yields CDR1 SGHVS and CDR2 FNYEAQ. This chain's CDR3 is CASSTGLAGGLNEQFF. The CDR3 DNA reads TGTGCCAGCAGCACGGGACTAGCGGGAGGATTGAATGAGCAGTTCTTC.